The clone carrying this T cell receptor beta chain has just a few counts. Reverse transcription of roughly 0.45 to 1 ug RNA used random hexamers. immunoSEQ multiplex PCR amplified TCR beta CDR3 across 54 Vbeta, 13 Jbeta. TCRdb reanalysed the immunoSEQ multiplex PCR reads using MiXCR and keeps one entry per CDR3 protein. There are about 240,000 distinct CDR3 sequences in the sample; 90% to 97% occur only once, and about 0.1% lies in the top ten. The data belong to a study of CD8 T cells in Susac syndrome. Study-wide context: When their blood was taken, patients with Susac syndrome were therapy-naive, taking corticosteroids, or taking intravenous immunoglobulin alone.

Looked up from germline, CDR1 is DFQATT and CDR2 is SNEGSKA (reference sequence). The length of the CDR3 is 14 residues. The junction had 6 bases not matched to a gene; V was cut back by 4 bases and J by 3 bases. The source material was CD4+ T cells from PBMCs. The origin of this receptor is a human donor with Susac syndrome. V is TRBV20-1 and J is TRBJ2-7; 10 bases fit TRBD1. The CDR3 DNA sequence: TGCAGTGCTAATCCGGGACAGGGGCTCTACGAGCAGTACTTC. Residues: CSANPGQGLYEQYF.